One and the same sample provided the 5 T cell receptor beta chains below, sequenced in a study of cytomegalovirus exposure and HLA in healthy donors. A multiplex PCR was run with 60 Vbeta primers and 13 Jbeta primers. Generated by immunoSEQ multiplex PCR, the TCRdb table keeps only in-frame clones and is missing some. The repertoire consists of 100,000 to 150,000 clones, with 65% to 80% occurring once and the leading ten covering around 1.9%. Input material: PBMCs. These receptors were taken from a middle-aged woman in good health and CMV-seronegative.

The V gene is TRBV5-8, the J gene TRBJ2-2, with 12 bases identical to TRBD1. Germline V gives CDR1 SGHTS, CDR2 YDEGEE. CDR3 length: 18 residues. The J segment lost 0 bases and the V segment lost 4 bases, leaving 7 bases of the junction unmatched. The CDR3 nucleotides are TGTGCCAGCAGCCCCGGGACAGGGGGCTACTCGAACACCGGGGAGCTGTTTTTT. It encodes CASSPGTGGYSNTGELFF.

The chain carries TRBV9 and TRBJ1-4; D perhaps matches TRBD1 (5 bases). The germline V gene encodes CDR1 SGDLS and CDR2 YYNGEE. This CDR3 has 14 residues. The V end was cut by 7 bases, the J end by 4 bases, with 14 bases between. The CDR3 DNA reads TGTGCCAGCGGAGGGGTGAGCGGTAATGAAAAACTGTTTTTT. Its translation: CASGGVSGNEKLFF.

This chain joins TRBV28 and TRBJ1-3; 8 bases agree with TRBD1. In germline, CDR1 is MDHEN, CDR2 SYDVKM. V was pared by 4 bases and J by 2 bases, with 4 bases of the junction left unmatched. The length of the CDR3 is 15 residues. CDR3 in amino acids: CASSSGGSAGNTIYF. The DNA for the CDR3 is TGTGCCAGCAGTTCAGGGGGCAGTGCTGGAAACACCATATATTTT.

CDR3 DNA: TGTGCCAGCAGCTTGTTTGTTAGCCGGGACAGGGGTACCTACGAGCAGTACTTC. As protein: CASSLFVSRDRGTYEQYF. The rearrangement links TRBV5-8 to TRBJ2-7, with 10 bases matching TRBD1. The trim removed 1 base at V and 2 bases at J, leaving 12 bases unmatched. In germline, CDR1 is SGHTS, CDR2 YDEGEE. CDR3 length: 18 amino acids.

This rearrangement joins TRBV9 to TRBJ2-3; a weak D match, TRBD1 (5 bases). The germline V and J ends were trimmed by 3 bases and 8 bases, with 13 bases remaining between them. The CDR3 has 13 residues. The germline CDR1 and CDR2 sequences are SGDLS and YYNGEE. CDR3 sequence (DNA): TGTGCCAGCAGCGCCGAGTGGGGCTCTACGCAGTATTTT. Protein: CASSAEWGSTQYF.